Below, one TCR beta chain is given with its context. This sample was taken from a study of blood T cell repertoires in COVID-19. Background on the study: Samples came from the United States, Italy and Spain, spanning acute and convalescent COVID-19.

CDR3 length equals 14 residues. Germline CDR1 and CDR2: SGHKS and YYEKEE (reference sequence). V was pared by 4 bases and J by 11 bases, with 19 bases between. TCRdb's table, derived via immunoSEQ multiplex PCR, lists solely in-frame clones and lacks some. The table lists 200,000 to 250,000 clones, 84% of them singletons. The V gene is TRBV5-5, the J gene TRBJ1-5, with a possible D match to TRBD1 (6 bases). The sequence was obtained from a woman aged 80 or over with COVID-19, enrolled during active disease. Sequencing was performed on peripheral blood. This CDR3 is CASSHQTGTSAQHF. Written as DNA, the CDR3 is TGTGCCAGCAGCCACCAGACAGGTACCTCGGCCCAGCATTTT.